The next 18 T cell receptor beta chains were all read from a single sample in a study of T-cell memory formation after mild COVID-19. One entry per CDR3 protein results from TCRdb running MiXCR on the 5' RACE reads. The sample comprises 280,000 or so distinct CDR3 sequences, roughly 8.2% of which are singletons, and 20% to 25% rests with the top ten. The specimen was PBMCs or a T cell subset sorted from them (not recorded which). Receptors originate from a man aged 18-30 years who had mild COVID-19 (a few samples of this study predate the infection). Cell type and time point are not known.

The rearrangement links TRBV10-2 to TRBJ2-3; 7 nucleotides agree with TRBD1. The junction had 3 bases not matched to a gene; V was cut back by 2 bases and J by 4 bases. Per the germline V gene, CDR1 is WSHSY and CDR2 is SAAADI. CDR3 length: 14 amino acids. This CDR3 reads CASSEQGQADTQYF. CDR3 coding DNA: TGCGCCAGCAGTGAGCAAGGACAGGCAGATACGCAGTATTTT.

This clonotype was seen many times. The V and J genes are TRBV5-1 and TRBJ2-7; possible D gene TRBD1, 6 bases. The CDR3 consists of 13 residues. Per germline, CDR1 SGHRS and CDR2 YFSETQ. Between the trimmed V and J ends, which lost 2 bases and 1 base, there was a span of 7 bases. DNA for the CDR3: TGCGCCAGCAGCTTCCAGGGGTCCTACGAGCAGTACTTC. It encodes CASSFQGSYEQYF. Full variable domain (remainder filled in from reference TRBV5-1 and TRBJ2-7): KAGVTQTPRYLIKTRGQQVTLSCSPISGHRSVSWYQQTPGQGLQFLFEYFSETQRNKGNFPGRFSGRQFSNSRSEMNVSTLELGDSALYLCASSFQGSYEQYFGPGTRLTVT.

The chain is built from TRBV20-1 and TRBJ2-5, with D possibly TRBD2 on 8 matching bases. Between the trimmed V and J ends, which lost 6 bases and 1 base, there was a span of 15 bases. The CDR3 has 14 amino acids. From germline, CDR1 is DFQATT and CDR2 SNEGSKA (reference sequence). Here the CDR3 DNA reads TGCAGTGCCCGGCGGGGGGACAGCCAAGAGACCCAGTACTTC. Translation: CSARRGDSQETQYF.

DNA of the CDR3: TGCGCCAGCAGTGAGTGGCGGTTGTACGAGCAGTACGTC. Protein sequence: CASSEWRLYEQYV. The chain carries TRBV10-2 and TRBJ2-7; the D is unclear. Deletions cut 1 base from V and 4 bases from J, with 8 bases between. Germline values: CDR1 WSHSY, CDR2 SAAADI. The CDR3 consists of 13 residues.

There are many counts of this clonotype. DNA for the CDR3: TGTGCCAGCAGTTCAGCTCAGGCCTCCTACGAGCAGTACGTC. Translating gives CASSSAQASYEQYV. The chain recombines TRBV11-2 with TRBJ2-7; D gene uncertain. Trimming took 6 bases from V and 0 from J, leaving 12 bases between them. CDR1 and CDR2 from the germline V gene are SGHAT and FQNNGV. This CDR3 has 14 amino acids.

There are many counts of this clonotype. This chain's CDR3 is CASSYRSGTDTQYF. CDR3 nucleotide sequence: TGTGCCAGCAGTTATCGTTCGGGGACCGATACGCAGTATTTT. This sequence joins TRBV6-2 or TRBV6-3 and TRBJ2-3; tentatively, D is TRBD1 or TRBD2 (5 bases each). Trimming stripped 3 bases from V and 6 bases from J, with 13 bases between. The CDR3 loop spans 14 amino acids. Germline V lookup: CDR1 MNHEY, CDR2 SVGEGT.

This clonotype was found a few times. J is TRBJ2-1 and V is TRBV20-1, with a weak D call TRBD1 (6 bases). The V end was cut by 0 bases, the J end by 9 bases, with 15 bases between. CDR1 and CDR2 (germline): DFQATT, SNEGSKA (reference sequence). The CDR3 contains 14 residues. The CDR3 DNA follows: TGCAGTGCTAGAGACCCCAAAGGGGGTCCTGAGCAGTTCTTC. Translating it yields CSARDPKGGPEQFF.

There are many counts of this clonotype. The gene calls are TRBV7-2 and TRBJ2-1, with TRBD2 identical over 10 bases. The V gene's germline CDR1 is SGHTA and CDR2 FQGNSA. The CDR3 length is 14 residues. Trimming at V came to 2 bases and at J to 9 bases, leaving 4 bases not matched to a gene. This CDR3 is CASSLPPSGGEQFF. CDR3 sequence (DNA): TGTGCCAGCAGCTTACCCCCTAGCGGGGGTGAGCAGTTCTTC.

The chain employs TRBV30 and TRBJ2-5, with D possibly matching TRBD1 (5 bases). In germline, CDR1 is GTSNPN, CDR2 SVGIG (reference sequence). The CDR3 is made up of 16 amino acids. V was trimmed by 2 bases and J by 5 bases, leaving 21 bases between them. The CDR3 is CAWSFAQGGPGETQYF. The CDR3, as DNA: TGTGCCTGGAGTTTCGCGCAGGGTGGCCCCGGCGAGACCCAGTACTTC.

This chain connects TRBV12-3 or TRBV12-4 to TRBJ2-7; 7 nucleotides agree with TRBD1. The V and J ends lost 6 bases and 5 bases, in that order; junction bases with no gene match: 10. The CDR3 loop spans 14 amino acids. The chain's CDR3 is CASSTGQFIDEQYF. In DNA form, the CDR3 reads TGTGCCAGCAGCACGGGACAGTTTATAGACGAGCAGTACTTC.

The chain combines TRBV4-3 with TRBJ2-2; 7 nucleotides line up with TRBD2. The V gene end was trimmed by 0 bases and the J gene end by 3 bases; junction bases not matched to a gene: 1. Germline V gene sequence: CDR1 LGHNA, CDR2 YSLEER. This CDR3 has 15 amino acids. The CDR3: CASSQDLADTGELFF. Written as DNA, the CDR3 is TGCGCCAGCAGCCAAGATCTAGCGGACACCGGGGAGCTGTTTTTT.

In its sample, this clonotype was seen a few times. The chain employs TRBV6-6 and TRBJ2-7; D not certain. There are 13 residues in the CDR3. V was clipped by 0 bases and J by 3 bases, with 6 bases between them. CDR1 is MNHNY, CDR2 SVGAGI, per germline (reference sequence). CDR3 sequence (DNA): TGTGCCAGCAGTTACTCGAGTATCTACGAGCAGTACGTC. It codes for CASSYSSIYEQYV.

This clonotype was observed many times. The J gene is TRBJ1-1, the V gene TRBV4-1, with 9 bases lining up with TRBD1. Unmatched junction bases numbered 7, after V lost 4 bases and J lost 1 base. Germline V gives CDR1 MGHRA, CDR2 YSYEKL. CDR3 length: 16 amino acids. In DNA, the CDR3 is TGCGCCAGCAGCCCCACCGGGACAGGGTCGAACACTGAAGCTTTCTTT. It encodes CASSPTGTGSNTEAFF.

This clonotype turned up a few times. The rearrangement uses TRBV6-6 and TRBJ1-2; D remains ambiguous. V lost 8 bases to trimming and J lost 0 bases, with 19 bases between them. This CDR3 is 16 amino acids long. The germline V gene encodes CDR1 MNHNY and CDR2 SVGAGI (reference sequence). CDR3 region: CASSSPRGFSNYGYTF. CDR3 nucleotide sequence: TGTGCCAGCTCCTCCCCGCGCGGGTTCTCTAACTATGGCTACACCTTC.

This clonotype was seen a few times. This chain uses TRBV5-4 with TRBJ2-4; 7 bases line up with TRBD1. Germline trimming cut 4 bases from V and 2 bases from J; bases unmatched to any gene: 6. Germline V gene lookup returns CDR1 SGHNT and CDR2 YYREEE (reference sequence). The CDR3 has 15 residues. CDR3 DNA sequence: TGTGCCAGCAGCCCAGGACAGGATCCCAAAAACATTCAGTACTTC. Its translation is CASSPGQDPKNIQYF.

The CDR3 DNA reads as TGTGCCAGCGGAGGACAGGGTAGCACTGAAGCTTTCTTT. Translation: CASGGQGSTEAFF. The chain uses TRBV25-1 and TRBJ1-1; 8 bases line up with TRBD1. Germline V gives CDR1 MGHDK, CDR2 SYGVNS. The CDR3 is made up of 13 amino acids. Trimming took 8 bases from V and 4 from J; bases not matched to a gene: 6. Based on the CDR3 plus reference TRBV25-1 and TRBJ1-1, the full variable domain is EADIYQTPRYLVIGTGKKITLECSQTMGHDKMYWYQQDPGMELHLIHYSYGVNSTEKGDLSSESTVSRIRTEHFPLTLESARPSHTSQYLCASGGQGSTEAFFGQGTRLTVV.

The V and J genes are TRBV5-4 and TRBJ2-1, with 7 bases that match TRBD1. V lost 2 bases, J lost 7 bases, and 3 bases stayed unmatched. Germline CDR1 reads SGHNT; CDR2 reads YYREEE (reference sequence). The CDR3 extends over 13 amino acids. In nucleotides, the CDR3 is TGTGCCAGCAGCTTCGACAGGGCTAATGAGCAGTTCTTC. Encoded protein: CASSFDRANEQFF.

This clonotype has just a few counts. The V and J genes are TRBV12-3 or TRBV12-4 and TRBJ2-1; the match to TRBD2 covers 7 bases. After removal of 6 bases from V and 2 bases from J, the junction contained 7 bases not matched to a gene. This CDR3 comprises 15 residues. In DNA form, the CDR3 reads TGTGCCAGCAGCTCAGAGCGGGGAGCCTACAATGAGCAGTTCTTC. The encoded protein is CASSSERGAYNEQFF.